A selection of T cell receptor beta chains follows, all from one sample in a study of graft-versus-host responses after intestinal transplantation. Assay used: immunoSEQ multiplex PCR; TCRdb lists only in-frame clones, some missing. This sample carries 150,000 or so clones, roughly 91% of them seen once, and the ten largest clones take about 0.19%. Their antigen targets remain unknown. The sample was unstimulated CD4+ T cells sorted from spleen or lymph node cells, taken before intestinal transplant. The receptors here all came from a human donor who received an intestinal transplant. CDR3s include the opening cysteine and the closing phenylalanine or tryptophan. A D gene is named only where the DNA matches it firmly. Clone size appears in some rows only: once, few, many, or a class for an expanded clone.

j_gene,d_gene,v_gene,abundance,CDR3aa,CDR3nt
TRBJ1-1,-,TRBV15,few,CATSRDSNRNTEAFF,TGTGCCACCAGCAGAGATTCCAACAGGAACACTGAAGCTTTCTTT
TRBJ1-4,-,TRBV4-1,-,CASSQDGGGSEKLFF,TGCGCCAGCAGCCAAGATGGCGGGGGGTCTGAAAAACTGTTTTTT
TRBJ2-3,-,TRBV18,-,CASSLVESDTQYF,TGTGCCAGCTCATTGGTAGAATCAGATACGCAGTATTTT
TRBJ2-7,TRBD1,TRBV19,once,CASSIRGQVGSYEQYF,TGTGCCAGTAGTATTCGCGGACAGGTAGGCTCCTACGAGCAGTACTTC
TRBJ1-4,TRBD1,TRBV7-2,-,CASSLTGLETNEKLFF,TGTGCCAGCAGCTTGACAGGGTTAGAGACTAATGAAAAACTGTTTTTT
TRBJ1-1,-,TRBV10-1,-,CASSETGVPEAFF,TGCGCCAGCAGTGAGACGGGGGTCCCTGAAGCTTTCTTT
TRBJ2-5,-,TRBV15,-,CATSRDGGLSQETQYF,TGTGCCACCAGCAGAGATGGAGGACTCAGCCAAGAGACCCAGTACTTC
TRBJ1-1,-,TRBV5-4,-,CASSLVVNTEAFF,TGTGCCAGCAGCTTGGTGGTGAACACTGAAGCTTTCTTT
TRBJ2-2,TRBD2,TRBV29-1,-,CSLRGVGSGELFF,TGCAGCCTCCGGGGGGTGGGGTCCGGGGAGCTGTTTTTT
TRBJ2-3,-,TRBV4-2,-,CASSQEIPGASDPFTDTQYF,TGTGCCAGCAGCCAAGAAATCCCAGGGGCTAGCGACCCTTTTACAGATACGCAGTATTTT
TRBJ2-5,-,TRBV4-2,-,CASSQDSSAEGLNF,TGTGCCAGCAGCCAAGATAGTTCAGCGGAAGGACTAAACTTC
TRBJ2-1,-,TRBV2,-,CASRNWNNEQFF,TGTGCCAGCAGGAACTGGAACAATGAGCAGTTCTTC
TRBJ1-3,-,TRBV5-1,-,CASSRGSSGNTIYF,TGCGCCAGCAGTAGAGGGAGCTCTGGAAACACCATATATTTT
TRBJ2-7,-,TRBV19,-,CASSIGGESRYEQYF,TGTGCCAGTAGTATCGGGGGAGAATCTCGTTACGAGCAGTACTTC
TRBJ1-2,TRBD1,TRBV19,-,CASSSEPGQQRGYTF,TGTGCCAGTAGTAGCGAACCGGGACAGCAGCGGGGCTACACCTTC
TRBJ2-7,-,TRBV29-1,-,CSFGTPYEQYF,TGCAGCTTCGGGACACCCTACGAGCAGTACTTC
TRBJ1-5,-,TRBV30,-,CAWSVPRRVNGNQPQHF,TGTGCCTGGAGTGTACCTCGACGGGTGAATGGCAATCAGCCCCAGCATTTT
TRBJ1-4,-,TRBV5-1,-,CASSLGATNEKLFF,TGCGCCAGCAGCTTGGGTGCAACTAATGAAAAACTGTTTTTT
TRBJ2-7,-,TRBV27,-,CASSLSRDASYEQYF,TGTGCCAGCAGTTTATCCCGGGACGCCTCCTACGAGCAGTACTTC
TRBJ1-4,-,TRBV4-1,-,CASSQADRGGEKLFF,TGCGCCAGCAGCCAAGCGGACAGAGGAGGTGAAAAACTGTTTTTT
TRBJ1-5,-,TRBV6-5,-,CASNDDGLHHQPQHF,TGTGCCAGCAACGACGACGGACTCCACCATCAGCCCCAGCATTTT
TRBJ2-1,TRBD1,TRBV9,-,CASSSRTGLNEQFF,TGTGCCAGCAGCTCCAGGACAGGGCTAAATGAGCAGTTCTTC
TRBJ2-7,-,TRBV29-1,-,CSVQGASYEQYF,TGCAGCGTACAGGGTGCGTCCTACGAGCAGTACTTC
TRBJ2-5,TRBD2,TRBV5-4,-,CASSFTGGPRETQYF,TGTGCCAGCAGCTTTACGGGAGGGCCGCGGGAGACCCAGTACTTC
TRBJ2-1,-,TRBV7-9,-,CASSSLLVNEQFF,TGTGCCAGCAGCTCCTTACTAGTCAATGAGCAGTTCTTC
TRBJ1-2,-,TRBV28,-,CASTSLGGTGYGYTF,TGTGCCAGCACTAGTTTAGGGGGAACCGGATATGGCTACACCTTC
TRBJ2-1,TRBD2,TRBV7-2,-,CASSLTGLAGDEQFF,TGTGCCAGCAGCTTAACGGGACTAGCGGGGGATGAGCAGTTCTTC
TRBJ1-4,-,TRBV2,-,CASSEGGRGEEKLFF,TGTGCCAGCAGTGAAGGGGGGCGGGGAGAGGAAAAACTGTTTTTT
TRBJ2-2,-,TRBV2,-,CASSRRGLNTGELFF,TGTGCCAGCAGCCGTCGAGGATTGAACACCGGGGAGCTGTTTTTT
TRBJ1-5,TRBD1,TRBV6-6,-,CASSYRTGSGNQPQHF,TGTGCCAGCAGTTACCGGACAGGGTCGGGCAATCAGCCCCAGCATTTT
TRBJ2-7,-,TRBV5-1,-,CASSVDGASYEQYF,TGCGCCAGCAGCGTGGACGGGGCCTCCTACGAGCAGTACTTC
TRBJ1-5,-,TRBV19,once,CASRVDNQPQHF,TGTGCCAGTAGGGTGGACAATCAGCCCCAGCATTTT
TRBJ2-7,TRBD1,TRBV5-1,-,CASSLGTGLYEQYF,TGCGCCAGCAGCTTGGGGACAGGGCTGTACGAGCAGTACTTC
TRBJ1-1,-,TRBV9,once,CASSVGGRGTEAFF,TGTGCCAGCAGCGTTGGGGGACGCGGCACTGAAGCTTTCTTT
TRBJ2-1,TRBD2,TRBV5-1,-,CASSLFAGGPYNEQFF,TGCGCCAGCAGCTTATTCGCGGGAGGGCCCTACAATGAGCAGTTCTTC
TRBJ2-7,TRBD1,TRBV7-8,-,CASSRPTGANEQYF,TGTGCCAGCAGCAGACCGACAGGGGCAAACGAGCAGTACTTC
TRBJ2-3,-,TRBV30,-,CAWSVGAPGADTQYF,TGTGCCTGGAGTGTGGGCGCCCCGGGTGCAGATACGCAGTATTTT
TRBJ2-5,TRBD2,TRBV7-9,-,CASSLGLAGGEAQYF,TGTGCCAGCAGCTTAGGGCTAGCGGGAGGCGAGGCCCAGTACTTC
TRBJ1-2,TRBD1,TRBV6-5,-,CASSYSAGGKNYGYTF,TGTGCCAGCAGTTACTCAGCAGGGGGTAAAAACTATGGCTACACCTTC
TRBJ1-2,TRBD1,TRBV28,-,CASSFYRDSVAMPGGYTF,TGTGCCAGCAGTTTTTACCGGGACAGTGTCGCGATGCCCGGTGGCTACACCTTC
TRBJ1-4,-,TRBV7-9,-,CASSQGTTNEKLFF,TGTGCCAGCAGCCAGGGGACAACTAATGAAAAACTGTTTTTT
TRBJ2-7,-,TRBV10-3,-,CAISDGDNPYEQYF,TGTGCCATCAGTGATGGGGACAATCCCTACGAGCAGTACTTC
TRBJ2-5,-,TRBV11-1,-,CASSLLDLQETQYF,TGTGCCAGCAGCCTATTGGATTTACAAGAGACCCAGTACTTC